This TCR beta chain is drawn from a study of blood T cell repertoires in COVID-19. Whole-study context: The study drew acute and convalescent COVID-19 samples from the United States, Italy and Spain. From T cells, B-cell-depleted T cells, or PBMCs came the material, which was cDNA or gDNA.

Across 20 to 25 US areas, participants ranged in age from roughly 18 to 95 years. Among Cohort 3 donors, those recovered had two negative PCRs, clearance, or symptom resolution. V gave up 5 bases and J gave up 2 bases, with 16 bases separating them. Germline-derived CDR1 and CDR2 are GTSNPN and SVGIG (reference sequence). This CDR3 has 14 residues. Clones were sequenced by immunoSEQ multiplex PCR, and TCRdb holds only the in-frame ones, with some missing. The sample yields around 300,000 clones, roughly nine tenths seen once. This chain joins TRBV30 and TRBJ2-7; tentatively, D is TRBD1 (6 bases). The sample was PBMCs or T cells enriched from blood (not recorded which). The TCR was taken from a woman in her thirties or forties who had recovered from COVID-19. This CDR3 is CAWGRGTEAYEQYF. CDR3 in DNA: TGTGCCTGGGGAAGGGGGACGGAGGCCTACGAGCAGTACTTC.